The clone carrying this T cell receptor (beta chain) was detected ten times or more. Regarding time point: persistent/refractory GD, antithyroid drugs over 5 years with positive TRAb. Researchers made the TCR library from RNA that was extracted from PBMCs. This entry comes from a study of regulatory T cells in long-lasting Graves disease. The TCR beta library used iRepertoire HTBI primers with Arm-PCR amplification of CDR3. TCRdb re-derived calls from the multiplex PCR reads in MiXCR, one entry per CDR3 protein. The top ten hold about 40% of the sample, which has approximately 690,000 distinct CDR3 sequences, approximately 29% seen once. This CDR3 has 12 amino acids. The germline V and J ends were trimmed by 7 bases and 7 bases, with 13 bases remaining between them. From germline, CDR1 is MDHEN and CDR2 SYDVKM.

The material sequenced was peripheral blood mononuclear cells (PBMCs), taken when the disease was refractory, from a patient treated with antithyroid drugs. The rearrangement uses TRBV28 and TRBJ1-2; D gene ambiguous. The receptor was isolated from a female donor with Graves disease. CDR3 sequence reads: CASINPPAGYTF. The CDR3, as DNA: TGTGCCAGCATCAACCCGCCTGCTGGCTACACCTTC.